This T cell receptor (beta chain) was identified during a study of cytomegalovirus exposure and HLA in healthy donors. Donors had nominal health at sampling but likely had unrecorded immune exposures. The PCR had 60 Vbeta and 13 Jbeta primers. The method was immunoSEQ multiplex PCR; TCRdb's version includes in-frame clones alone and lacks a portion of them. The data contain 100,000 to 150,000 clones, less than 75% of them singletons. The length of the CDR3 is 18 residues. Losses at the gene ends were 5 bases for V and 0 bases for J; bases not matched to a gene: 12. Per germline, CDR1 SNHLY and CDR2 FYNNEI.

Input material: PBMCs. The chain is built from TRBV2 and TRBJ1-4; 7 bases match TRBD1. The clonotype originates from a woman between 40 and 55 years old in good health and CMV-seronegative. The CDR3 here is CASSFSGDSTSTNEKLFF. CDR3 sequence (DNA): TGTGCCAGCAGTTTTTCTGGGGACAGCACTTCAACTAATGAAAAACTGTTTTTT.